These 21 T cell receptor beta chains share one sample of origin, sequenced in a study of CD8+CD57+ T cells in acquired aplastic anemia. Genomic DNA provided the template from which TCR beta VDJ and CDR3 profiles were obtained. Via MiXCR, TCRdb re-called the reads, giving one row per CDR3 protein. The data show 200,000 or so distinct CDR3 sequences, over 60% seen once. The sample was sorted CD4+, CD8+, or CD8+CD57+ T cells (not recorded which) from PBMCs. The receptors come from a human donor with severe aplastic anemia or a healthy control (not recorded which).

The chain carries TRBV20-1 and TRBJ1-6; tentative D call: TRBD1 (6 bases). In germline, CDR1 is DFQATT, CDR2 SNEGSKA (reference sequence). The CDR3 runs 14 residues. The V end lost 3 bases, the J end lost 6 bases, and 12 bases lay between the germline ends. The CDR3 here is CSARVRTVNSPLHF. The CDR3 DNA is TGCAGTGCTAGGGTCAGGACAGTTAATTCACCCCTCCACTTT.

The chain employs TRBV11-2 and TRBJ1-2, with 9 bases matching TRBD1. With V trimmed by 6 bases and J by 4 bases, 9 bases remained unmatched. In germline, CDR1 is SGHAT, CDR2 FQNNGV. CDR3 length: 15 amino acids. CDR3 in DNA: TGTGCCAGCAGATCCGGGACAGGGTCGGCCTATGGCTACACCTTC. Translating it yields CASRSGTGSAYGYTF.

This clonotype was detected ten times or more. For the CDR3, the DNA is TGTGCCAGCAGCCAAGCGGGACTAGCAGTCGAAAATACGCAGTATTTT. It specifies CASSQAGLAVENTQYF. The rearrangement links TRBV4-2 to TRBJ2-3, with 9 nucleotides matching TRBD2. CDR1 and CDR2 (germline): LGHNA, YNFKEQ. The CDR3 covers 16 residues. V was clipped by 1 base and J by 7 bases; unmatched bases: 9.

This clonotype was detected a few times. This chain connects TRBV5-4 to TRBJ2-7; 7 bases align to TRBD1. The CDR3 runs to 15 residues. The V gene end was trimmed by 2 bases and the J gene end by 3 bases; junction bases not matched to a gene: 8. The germline V gene encodes CDR1 SGHNT and CDR2 YYREEE (reference sequence). The CDR3 region has the DNA TGTGCCAGCAGCTTAGGACAGGTCAGGGTCTACGAGCAGTACTTC. Translating it yields CASSLGQVRVYEQYF.

The chain employs TRBV7-2 and TRBJ2-5; no firm D call. The CDR3 length is 14 residues. The V and J ends lost 5 bases and 2 bases respectively, with 12 bases between them. Germline V gene sequence: CDR1 SGHTA, CDR2 FQGNSA. Here the CDR3 reads CASSLSRQQETQYF. The CDR3, as DNA: TGTGCCAGCAGCCTAAGTCGGCAGCAAGAGACCCAGTACTTC. Full variable domain (outside the CDR3, taken from reference TRBV7-2 and TRBJ2-5): GAGVSQSPSNKVTEKGKDVELRCDPISGHTALYWYRQSLGQGLEFLIYFQGNSAPDKSGLPSDRFSAERTGGSVSTLTIQRTQQEDSAVYLCASSLSRQQETQYFGPGTRLLVL.

The chain has TRBV7-9 and TRBJ1-2; 7 bases align to TRBD1. The V segment lost 0 bases and the J segment 4 bases; nucleotides outside the gene matches: 5. The germline V gene has CDR1 SEHNR and CDR2 FQNEAQ (reference sequence). This CDR3 has 15 amino acids. CDR3 protein: CASSLALTGAYGYTF. In DNA, the CDR3 is TGTGCCAGCAGCTTAGCGCTAACAGGGGCCTATGGCTACACCTTC.

The sample holds a few counts of this clonotype. V is TRBV20-1 and J is TRBJ2-7; unclear D gene. Between the trimmed V and J ends, which lost 0 bases and 0 bases, there was a span of 6 bases. The CDR3 covers 13 residues. Germline V lookup: CDR1 DFQATT, CDR2 SNEGSKA (reference sequence). CDR3 sequence: CSARDLASYEQYF. As DNA, the CDR3 is TGCAGTGCTAGAGATCTTGCCTCCTACGAGCAGTACTTC.

This chain joins TRBV7-9 and TRBJ1-2; TRBD1 aligns across 8 bases. Germline trimming cut 5 bases from V and 4 bases from J; bases unmatched to any gene: 9. Germline V gene lookup returns CDR1 SEHNR and CDR2 FQNEAQ (reference sequence). This CDR3 contains 15 residues. The CDR3 protein is CASSQRTGPGYGYTF. The DNA for the CDR3 is TGTGCCAGCAGCCAGAGGACAGGGCCGGGCTATGGCTACACCTTC.

CDR3 sequence reads: CSVFGGELFF. The CDR3 nucleotides are TGCAGCGTTTTCGGCGGGGAGCTGTTTTTT. J is TRBJ2-2 and V is TRBV29-1; unclear D gene. Looked up from germline, CDR1 is SQVTM and CDR2 is ANQGSEA. V lost 5 bases and J 7 bases, leaving 5 bases between the germline ends. The CDR3 length is 10 residues.

This clonotype was counted at least ten times. The V gene is TRBV5-1, the J gene TRBJ1-6; no definite D call. CDR1 is SGHRS and CDR2 is YFSETQ in the germline V gene. Trimming pared 4 bases from V and 10 bases from J, leaving 12 bases between. The CDR3 consists of 13 residues. CDR3 amino acids: CASSGILGSPLHF. CDR3 DNA: TGCGCCAGCAGCGGGATATTGGGATCACCCCTCCACTTT.

This clonotype was seen more than once but under ten times. This sequence joins TRBV5-1 and TRBJ2-7; no clear D gene. The CDR3 covers 12 residues. Trimming pared 0 bases from V and 5 bases from J, leaving 6 bases between. Germline CDR1 is SGHRS and CDR2 is YFSETQ. The CDR3 loop reads CASSLAVDEQYF. The CDR3 DNA sequence: TGCGCCAGCAGCTTGGCCGTGGACGAGCAGTACTTC.

This clonotype was recorded only once. The chain uses TRBV5-4 and TRBJ1-1; possible D gene TRBD1, 5 bases. The CDR3 is made up of 17 amino acids. V lost 0 bases, J lost 1 base, and 16 bases lay in between. Germline V CDR1 and CDR2: SGHNT, YYREEE (reference sequence). CDR3 nucleotide sequence: TGTGCCAGCAGCTTGGGCGGGACCCCCAAAGGGAACACTGAAGCTTTCTTT. Translated: CASSLGGTPKGNTEAFF.

This clonotype was counted only a few times. The chain has TRBV7-3 and TRBJ2-3; no definite D call. Germline values: CDR1 SGHTA, CDR2 FQGTGA. Between the trimmed V and J ends, which lost 6 bases and 0 bases, there was a span of 13 bases. The CDR3 is 15 residues long. The CDR3 DNA follows: TGTGCCAGCAGTCCTTATGGAGCTAGCACAGATACGCAGTATTTT. Protein sequence: CASSPYGASTDTQYF.

This sequence joins TRBV29-1 and TRBJ2-7, with 9 bases lining up with TRBD1. Germline assignment: CDR1 SQVTM and CDR2 ANQGSEA. The CDR3 sequence is 15 residues long. In DNA, the CDR3 is TGCAGTGCCACTCGTGCCGGGACAGGGTACAACGAGCAGTACTTC. Encoded protein: CSATRAGTGYNEQYF.

The chain has TRBV20-1 and TRBJ1-2; 7 bases agree with TRBD1. The CDR3 runs 14 residues. V gave up 6 bases and J gave up 3 bases; unmatched junction bases: 10. Germline V gene lookup returns CDR1 DFQATT and CDR2 SNEGSKA (reference sequence). CDR3 loop: CSATGTEGYYGYTF. The CDR3, as DNA: TGCAGTGCCACCGGGACAGAGGGGTACTATGGCTACACCTTC.

The chain links TRBV19 to TRBJ2-7; a possible D gene is TRBD2 (6 bases). V was pared by 5 bases and J by 6 bases, with 17 bases between. Looked up from germline, CDR1 is LNHDA and CDR2 is SQIVND (reference sequence). This CDR3 is built from 14 residues. Here the CDR3 reads CASSFRESSSEQYF. CDR3 DNA: TGTGCCAGTAGTTTTCGGGAGTCCTCATCCGAGCAGTACTTC.

The genes are TRBV7-9 and TRBJ1-2; 7 bases are a match to TRBD1. The CDR3 contains 13 residues. CDR1 and CDR2 (germline): SEHNR, FQNEAQ (reference sequence). Trimming at V came to 6 bases and at J to 5 bases, leaving 6 bases not matched to a gene. CDR3 nucleotide sequence: TGTGCCAGCAGGCCTGACAGGGATTATGGCTACACCTTC. This translates into CASRPDRDYGYTF. Together with reference TRBV7-9 and TRBJ1-2, the CDR3 gives the full variable domain: DTGVSQNPRHKITKRGQNVTFRCDPISEHNRLYWYRQTLGQGPEFLTYFQNEAQLEKSRLLSDRFSAERPKGSFSTLEIQRTEQGDSAMYLCASRPDRDYGYTFGSGTRLTVV.

The chain has TRBV19 and TRBJ1-1; D unresolved. Trimming took off 6 bases at V and 1 base at J, with 12 bases between the two ends. From germline, CDR1 is LNHDA and CDR2 SQIVND (reference sequence). The CDR3 length is 14 residues. This CDR3 reads CASRIQAKNTEAFF. The CDR3 nucleotides read TGTGCCAGTAGGATCCAGGCTAAGAACACTGAAGCTTTCTTT.

The chain carries TRBV9 and TRBJ1-4; D ambiguous. The length of the CDR3 is 14 residues. Germline-derived CDR1 and CDR2 are SGDLS and YYNGEE. The ends were cut back, 4 bases at V and 7 bases at J, with 14 bases in the middle. In DNA form, the CDR3 reads TGTGCCAGCAGCTTTAACGGGGTGGGTGAAAAACTGTTTTTT. The encoded protein is CASSFNGVGEKLFF.

The chain recombines TRBV20-1 with TRBJ1-1; a weak D match, TRBD1 (5 bases). Trimming pared 5 bases from V and 8 bases from J, leaving 21 bases between. The CDR3 spans 14 residues. Germline V CDR1 and CDR2: DFQATT, SNEGSKA (reference sequence). CDR3 sequence: CSAHQGAVAGEAFF. For the CDR3, the DNA is TGCAGTGCTCACCAAGGGGCAGTGGCAGGCGAAGCTTTCTTT.

This sequence joins TRBV3-1 and TRBJ2-7, with TRBD1 identical over 7 bases. The CDR3 totals 15 residues. CDR1 and CDR2 (germline): LGHDT, YNNKEL (reference sequence). The V and J ends lost 0 bases and 1 base, in that order; junction bases with no gene match: 3. The CDR3 is CASSQDPQGSYEQYF. The CDR3 DNA reads as TGTGCCAGCAGCCAAGATCCACAGGGGTCCTACGAGCAGTACTTC.